There are a few counts of the clone carrying this TCR beta chain. Its target is not known. The entry originates in a study of T-cell reconstitution after alpha-beta-depleted transplantation in children. Regarding the study as a whole: Newly produced T cells mostly provided counts and TCRbeta diversity after one year, as hyperexpanded clones declined. Diversity of TCRbeta at day 60 was high in some patients, arising from surviving recipient T cells and thymic progenitors. As was reported, about two months after transplant, alpha-beta T cells came from several hundred expanded graft clones.

The length of the CDR3 is 14 residues. The V gene lost 7 bases and the J gene lost 5 bases, with 17 bases spanning the gap. CDR1 SNHLY and CDR2 FYNNEI come from the germline V gene. Unique molecular identifiers were built into the TCRbeta library. TCRdb reprocessed the PCR reads via MiXCR and lists one record per CDR3 protein. The sample yields 700,000 to 850,000 distinct CDR3 sequences, approximately 15% seen once. The rearrangement uses TRBV2 and TRBJ2-5; tentatively, D is TRBD1 (5 bases). Sequencing used PBMCs, mostly from graft donor cells, obtained 360 days after TCRalphabeta/CD19-depleted stem cell transplant. This sequence was found in a male patient aged 5 to 17 who had a stem cell transplant for acute lymphoblastic leukemia, so the T cells may come from the graft donor. The CDR3 is CASTRDSPVETQYF. The CDR3 DNA sequence: TGTGCCAGCACTCGAGACAGCCCGGTGGAGACCCAGTACTTC. Supplemented by reference TRBV2 and TRBJ2-5, the full variable domain reads EPEVTQTPSHQVTQMGQEVILRCVPISNHLYFYWYRQILGQKVEFLVSFYNNEISEKSEIFDDQFSVERPDGSNFTLKIRSTKLEDSAMYFCASTRDSPVETQYFGPGTRLLVL.